This is a list of T cell receptor beta chains from one sample in a study of low-dose radiotherapy and immunotherapy resistance in tumors. A single record per CDR3 protein comes from TCRdb applying MiXCR to the reads. The repertoire includes 64,000 or so distinct CDR3 sequences, less than 35% of them detected once, and around 10% sits in the top ten. Sequenced material: PBMCs, taken before treatment. These receptors were taken from a female donor with ovarian cancer. The CDR3 runs from the conserved cysteine through the conserved F or W. A D gene is named only where the DNA matches it firmly. Only some rows state a clone size, as once, few, many or a class for expanded clones.

v_gene: TRBV20-1
d_gene: -
abundance: many
j_gene: TRBJ2-7
CDR3nt: TGCAGTGCTAGCCATCCCGGTTATCCCTCCTACGAGCAGTACTTC
CDR3aa: CSASHPGYPSYEQYF

v_gene: TRBV28
d_gene: -
abundance: few
j_gene: TRBJ2-6
CDR3nt: TGTGCCAGCAGGAAATCGGGGGGGGCCAACGTCCTGACTTTC
CDR3aa: CASRKSGGANVLTF

v_gene: TRBV29-1
d_gene: TRBD2
abundance: -
j_gene: TRBJ2-3
CDR3nt: TGCAGCGTTGAAGCCGGGGGGGCCGGCACAGATACGCAGTATTTT
CDR3aa: CSVEAGGAGTDTQYF

v_gene: TRBV12-3/TRBV12-4
d_gene: -
abundance: -
j_gene: TRBJ2-7
CDR3nt: TGTGCCAGCAGCGAAACACAGCGCCCCTACGAGCAGTACTTC
CDR3aa: CASSETQRPYEQYF

v_gene: TRBV30
d_gene: -
abundance: few
j_gene: TRBJ2-7
CDR3nt: TGTGCCTGGAGGGGGGGGCCTACCCACGAGCAGTACTTC
CDR3aa: CAWRGGPTHEQYF

v_gene: TRBV5-4
d_gene: TRBD1
abundance: once
j_gene: TRBJ1-1
CDR3nt: TGTGCCAGCAGCGAGCAGGGGGTCGGGATGAACACTGAAGCTTTCTTT
CDR3aa: CASSEQGVGMNTEAFF

v_gene: TRBV28
d_gene: TRBD2
abundance: -
j_gene: TRBJ2-1
CDR3nt: TGTGCCAGCCATGCCATTAGCGGGAGGGCCAATGAGCAGTTCTTC
CDR3aa: CASHAISGRANEQFF

v_gene: TRBV28
d_gene: TRBD1
abundance: many
j_gene: TRBJ1-2
CDR3nt: TGTGCCAGCACCCGAACAGGGGGCCCTGGCTACACCTTC
CDR3aa: CASTRTGGPGYTF

v_gene: TRBV10-3
d_gene: TRBD2
abundance: -
j_gene: TRBJ2-1
CDR3nt: TGTGCCATCAGTGAGCGGGAGGAGTCCTACAATGAGCAGTTCTTC
CDR3aa: CAISEREESYNEQFF

v_gene: TRBV20-1
d_gene: TRBD2
abundance: many
j_gene: TRBJ2-3
CDR3nt: TGCAGTGCTACCGGGACTAGCGGCACAGATACGCAGTATTTT
CDR3aa: CSATGTSGTDTQYF

v_gene: TRBV6-2/TRBV6-3
d_gene: -
abundance: many
j_gene: TRBJ1-3
CDR3nt: TGTGCCAGCAGTTCTGGACAGTTGAGCTCTGGAAACACCATATATTTT
CDR3aa: CASSSGQLSSGNTIYF

v_gene: TRBV28
d_gene: -
abundance: many
j_gene: TRBJ1-5
CDR3nt: TGTGCCAGCAGTTTAGAAGGGAGGTTTAATCAGCCCCAGCATTTT
CDR3aa: CASSLEGRFNQPQHF

v_gene: TRBV12-3/TRBV12-4
d_gene: -
abundance: many
j_gene: TRBJ1-5
CDR3nt: TGTGCCAGCAGCCCAACGACGGAACCCAATCAGCCCCAGCATTTT
CDR3aa: CASSPTTEPNQPQHF

v_gene: TRBV5-3
d_gene: TRBD1
abundance: many
j_gene: TRBJ2-1
CDR3nt: TGTGCCAGCAGCGGGCCGGGACAGGGGGTGGGAAATGAGCAGTTCTTC
CDR3aa: CASSGPGQGVGNEQFF

v_gene: TRBV12-3/TRBV12-4
d_gene: -
abundance: many
j_gene: TRBJ2-6
CDR3nt: TGTGCCAGCAGCCCCGGGACCGCCGGCGTCCTGACTTTC
CDR3aa: CASSPGTAGVLTF

v_gene: TRBV6-2/TRBV6-3
d_gene: -
abundance: many
j_gene: TRBJ2-1
CDR3nt: TGTGCCAGCAGTGAATTACTAGTAGCGTGGAATGAGCAGTTCTTC
CDR3aa: CASSELLVAWNEQFF

v_gene: TRBV24-1
d_gene: TRBD2
abundance: few
j_gene: TRBJ2-3
CDR3nt: TGTGCCACCAGTGACAGTACCGGGACTAGCGGGATCACAGATACGCAGTATTTT
CDR3aa: CATSDSTGTSGITDTQYF

v_gene: TRBV4-2
d_gene: TRBD2
abundance: -
j_gene: TRBJ2-5
CDR3nt: TGTGCCAGCAGCCAAACTAGCGGGGGGGAAGAGACCCAGTACTTC
CDR3aa: CASSQTSGGEETQYF

v_gene: TRBV30
d_gene: -
abundance: many
j_gene: TRBJ2-1
CDR3nt: TGTGCCTGGAGTGTTAGCAATGAGCAGTTCTTC
CDR3aa: CAWSVSNEQFF

v_gene: TRBV6-4
d_gene: -
abundance: many
j_gene: TRBJ1-1
CDR3nt: TGTGCCAGCAGTCGAGAGTGGGGGATGAACACTGAAGCTTTCTTT
CDR3aa: CASSREWGMNTEAFF

v_gene: TRBV5-1
d_gene: -
abundance: many
j_gene: TRBJ2-3
CDR3nt: TGCGCCAGCAGCTTGGCCTGGGAGGTGGATACGCAGTATTTT
CDR3aa: CASSLAWEVDTQYF

v_gene: TRBV5-1
d_gene: -
abundance: many
j_gene: TRBJ2-5
CDR3nt: TGCGCCAGCAGCTACGGATGGGGACAAGAAGAGACCCAGTACTTC
CDR3aa: CASSYGWGQEETQYF

v_gene: TRBV28
d_gene: -
abundance: -
j_gene: TRBJ1-2
CDR3nt: TGTGCCAGCAGTTTAGGGGGAGGGGACTATGGCTACACCTTC
CDR3aa: CASSLGGGDYGYTF

v_gene: TRBV28
d_gene: TRBD1
abundance: many
j_gene: TRBJ1-2
CDR3nt: TGTGCCAGCGGGACAGGCCTTAACTATGGCTACACCTTC
CDR3aa: CASGTGLNYGYTF

v_gene: TRBV15
d_gene: -
abundance: -
j_gene: TRBJ2-7
CDR3nt: TGTTCCACCAGCAGAGGGGTTAGTTGGGAGCAGTACTTC
CDR3aa: CSTSRGVSWEQYF

v_gene: TRBV10-2
d_gene: -
abundance: -
j_gene: TRBJ2-1
CDR3nt: TGCGCCAGCAGGGACGATGAGCAGTTCTTC
CDR3aa: CASRDDEQFF

v_gene: TRBV14
d_gene: -
abundance: many
j_gene: TRBJ2-2
CDR3nt: TGTGCCAGCAGCCAACTGACAGTCTCAGGCACCGGGGAGCTGTTTTTT
CDR3aa: CASSQLTVSGTGELFF

v_gene: TRBV19
d_gene: -
abundance: many
j_gene: TRBJ1-4
CDR3nt: TGTGCCAGTAGTTCCCAGGGGATTTCAGAAGAAAAACTGTTTTTT
CDR3aa: CASSSQGISEEKLFF

v_gene: TRBV7-9
d_gene: TRBD2
abundance: many
j_gene: TRBJ2-3
CDR3nt: TGTGCCAGCAGCTTACTAGCGGGAGGGCCAACAGATACGCAGTATTTT
CDR3aa: CASSLLAGGPTDTQYF

v_gene: TRBV7-9
d_gene: -
abundance: many
j_gene: TRBJ2-3
CDR3nt: TGTGCCAGCAACAACGGAGCGGTAATCACAGATACGCAGTATTTT
CDR3aa: CASNNGAVITDTQYF

v_gene: TRBV21-1
d_gene: -
abundance: many
j_gene: TRBJ2-3
CDR3nt: TGTGCCAGCAGCCAGGACAGATGGGATACGCAGTATTTT
CDR3aa: CASSQDRWDTQYF

v_gene: TRBV3-1
d_gene: -
abundance: many
j_gene: TRBJ1-2
CDR3nt: TGTGCCAGCAGCCGAGGACCGAATGGCTACACCTTC
CDR3aa: CASSRGPNGYTF

v_gene: TRBV7-8
d_gene: -
abundance: many
j_gene: TRBJ1-5
CDR3nt: TGTGCCAGCAGCCCCGTTTTGGGGGAAGGTCAGCCCCAGCATTTT
CDR3aa: CASSPVLGEGQPQHF

v_gene: TRBV7-2
d_gene: -
abundance: many
j_gene: TRBJ1-6
CDR3nt: TGTGCCAGCAGCTCACGTGCAGAGGGAGGGATAGGTCATTCACCCCTCCACTTT
CDR3aa: CASSSRAEGGIGHSPLHF

v_gene: TRBV6-5
d_gene: -
abundance: -
j_gene: TRBJ1-1
CDR3nt: TGTGCCAGCAGTCGCCCGGACACCCTAGGCACTGAAGCTTTCTTT
CDR3aa: CASSRPDTLGTEAFF

v_gene: TRBV6-2/TRBV6-3
d_gene: TRBD1
abundance: many
j_gene: TRBJ1-5
CDR3nt: TGTGCCAGCAGTTACGTGGGACAGGGGGTGATTGGCAATCAGCCCCAGCATTTT
CDR3aa: CASSYVGQGVIGNQPQHF

v_gene: TRBV11-3
d_gene: TRBD2
abundance: many
j_gene: TRBJ2-5
CDR3nt: TGTGCCAGCAGATACGGGACTAGCGGGAGCCACACGGGTGAGACCCAGTACTTC
CDR3aa: CASRYGTSGSHTGETQYF

v_gene: TRBV7-9
d_gene: TRBD1
abundance: many
j_gene: TRBJ1-1
CDR3nt: TGTGCCAGCAGCTCCGGACAGGGGGTGAACACTGAAGCTTTCTTT
CDR3aa: CASSSGQGVNTEAFF